A selection of T cell receptor beta chains follows, all from one sample in a study of T cells in Graves' hyperthyroidism and ophthalmopathy. TCRdb reanalysed the multiplex PCR reads using MiXCR and keeps one entry per CDR3 protein. In the table there are a few hundred thousand distinct CDR3 sequences, more than 45% of which are singletons. Sequenced: peripheral blood or thyroid tissue (not recorded which). The receptors shown here come from a woman aged 18-29 years with Graves' hyperthyroidism. Each CDR3 is given with its conserved first and last residue. A D gene is named only where the DNA matches it firmly. For some rows the clone size is stated as once, few or many, or as a class when expanded; others skip it.

abundance	v_gene	d_gene	j_gene	CDR3nt	CDR3aa
-	TRBV29-1	-	TRBJ1-2	TGCAGCGTTGGTGGCGGGAGTAGCTACACCTTC	CSVGGGSSYTF
few	TRBV2	-	TRBJ2-1	TGTGCCAGCAGTGGAGGGCTGGGCTCAAACAATGAGCAGTTCTTC	CASSGGLGSNNEQFF
few	TRBV2	TRBD1	TRBJ2-1	TGTGCCAGCAGTGTACAGGGGATTCAGTTCTTC	CASSVQGIQFF
many	TRBV2	TRBD2	TRBJ2-1	TGTGCCAGCAGTGTAGGACTAGCGGGAGGGTATGAGCAGTTCTTC	CASSVGLAGGYEQFF
once	TRBV10-3	TRBD1	TRBJ1-2	TGTGCCATCAGGGGGACTTGGACAGGGGGCCGTGGCTACACCTTC	CAIRGTWTGGRGYTF
many	TRBV20-1	-	TRBJ1-1	TGCAGTGCTAGAGGACAGGAAGCTTTCTTT	CSARGQEAFF
-	TRBV9	-	TRBJ1-2	TGTGCCAGCAGCGTGGGGGAGACCGGTGGCTACACCTTC	CASSVGETGGYTF
many	TRBV29-1	-	TRBJ1-3	TGCAGCGTTTCGATGGCTGGAAACACCATATATTTT	CSVSMAGNTIYF
many	TRBV20-1	TRBD1	TRBJ2-5	TGCAGTGCTACCCCAGGGGGAGAGACCCAGTACTTC	CSATPGGETQYF
few	TRBV18	-	TRBJ1-2	TGTGCCAGCTCAGCCGGGGAGAACTATGGCTACACCTTC	CASSAGENYGYTF
few	TRBV20-1	TRBD2	TRBJ2-3	TGCAGTGCTGACATAGCGGGAGGGGCAGATACGCAGTATTTT	CSADIAGGADTQYF
-	TRBV6-1	TRBD1	TRBJ1-6	TGTGCCAGCACTCCTATCCTGACAGGGGGTATTTCACCCCTCCACTTT	CASTPILTGGISPLHF
few	TRBV6-5	-	TRBJ1-4	TGTGCCAGCAGTCAAAGGGGATTTGCAACTAATGAAAAACTGTTTTTT	CASSQRGFATNEKLFF
-	TRBV20-1	-	TRBJ1-5	TGCAGTGCGGCCCGAGATTCGGGTTACAATGAGCATTTT	CSAARDSGYNEHF
-	TRBV10-3	-	TRBJ1-1	TGTGCCATCCGGTCAAACACTGAAGCTTTCTTT	CAIRSNTEAFF
-	TRBV13	TRBD2	TRBJ2-3	TGTGCCAGCAGCTTTCGACTAGCGGCTAGCACAGATACGCAGTATTTT	CASSFRLAASTDTQYF
many	TRBV6-5	-	TRBJ1-3	TGTGCCAGCAGGGAGCTCGACTCCCTACACACCATATATTTT	CASRELDSLHTIYF